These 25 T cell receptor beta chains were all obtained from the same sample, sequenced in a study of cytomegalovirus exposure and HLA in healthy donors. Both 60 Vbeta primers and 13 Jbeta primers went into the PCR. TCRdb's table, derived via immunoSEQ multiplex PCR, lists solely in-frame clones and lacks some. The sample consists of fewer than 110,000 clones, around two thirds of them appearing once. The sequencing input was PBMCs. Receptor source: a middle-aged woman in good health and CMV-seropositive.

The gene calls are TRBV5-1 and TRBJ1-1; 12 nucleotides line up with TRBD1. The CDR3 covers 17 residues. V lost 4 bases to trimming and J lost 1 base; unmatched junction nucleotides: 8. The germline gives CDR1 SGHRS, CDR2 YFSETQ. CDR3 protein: CASSPQPGQGANTEAFF. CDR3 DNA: TGCGCCAGCAGCCCTCAACCGGGACAGGGGGCGAACACTGAAGCTTTCTTT.

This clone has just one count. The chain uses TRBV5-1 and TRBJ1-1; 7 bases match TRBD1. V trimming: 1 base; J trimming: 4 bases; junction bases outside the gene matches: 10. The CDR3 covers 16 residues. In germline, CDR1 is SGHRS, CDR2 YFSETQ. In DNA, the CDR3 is TGCGCCAGCAGCTTGATTCCCGGGACAGACCCCACTGAAGCTTTCTTT. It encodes CASSLIPGTDPTEAFF.

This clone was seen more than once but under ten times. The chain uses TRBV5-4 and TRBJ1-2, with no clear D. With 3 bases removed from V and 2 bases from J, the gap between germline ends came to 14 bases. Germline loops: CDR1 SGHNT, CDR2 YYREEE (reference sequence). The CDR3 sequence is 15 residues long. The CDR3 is CASSSLSGGNYGYTF. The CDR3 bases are TGTGCCAGCAGCTCCCTGTCGGGAGGGAACTATGGCTACACCTTC.

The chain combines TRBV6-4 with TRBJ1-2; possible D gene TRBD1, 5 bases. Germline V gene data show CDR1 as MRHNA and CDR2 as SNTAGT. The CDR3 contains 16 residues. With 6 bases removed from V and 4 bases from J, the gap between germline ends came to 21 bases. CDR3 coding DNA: TGTGCCAGCAGCTTTAATTCTGGTGGGGGGTCCTATGGCTACACCTTC. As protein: CASSFNSGGGSYGYTF.

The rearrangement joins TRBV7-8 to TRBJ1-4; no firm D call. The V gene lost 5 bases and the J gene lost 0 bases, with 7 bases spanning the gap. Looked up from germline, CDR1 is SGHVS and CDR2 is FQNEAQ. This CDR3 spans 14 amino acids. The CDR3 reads CASSQETTNEKLFF. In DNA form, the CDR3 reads TGTGCCAGCAGCCAGGAAACAACTAATGAAAAACTGTTTTTT.

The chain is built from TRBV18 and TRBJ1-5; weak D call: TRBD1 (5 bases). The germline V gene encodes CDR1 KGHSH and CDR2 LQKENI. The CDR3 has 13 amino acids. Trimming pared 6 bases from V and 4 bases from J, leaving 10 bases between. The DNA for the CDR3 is TGTGCCAGCTCCCCTCGGGGGAATCAGCCCCAGCATTTT. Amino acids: CASSPRGNQPQHF. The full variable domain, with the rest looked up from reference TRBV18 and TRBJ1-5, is NAGVMQNPRHLVRRRGQEARLRCSPMKGHSHVYWYRQLPEEGLKFMVYLQKENIIDESGMPKERFSAEFPKEGPSILRIQQVVRGDSAAYFCASSPRGNQPQHFGDGTRLSIL.

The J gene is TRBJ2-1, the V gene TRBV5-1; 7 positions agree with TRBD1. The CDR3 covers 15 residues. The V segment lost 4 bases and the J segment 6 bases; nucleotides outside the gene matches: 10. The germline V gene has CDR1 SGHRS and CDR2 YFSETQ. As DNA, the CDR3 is TGCGCCAGCAGCGAACGACAGGGAAGGAGCAATGAGCAGTTCTTC. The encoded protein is CASSERQGRSNEQFF.

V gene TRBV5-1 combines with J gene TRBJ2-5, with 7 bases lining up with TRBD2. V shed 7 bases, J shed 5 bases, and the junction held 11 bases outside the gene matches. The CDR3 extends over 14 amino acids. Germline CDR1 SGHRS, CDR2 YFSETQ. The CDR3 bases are TGCGCCAGCTGGGAGGGACCTCTAAGGGAGACCCAGTACTTC. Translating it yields CASWEGPLRETQYF.

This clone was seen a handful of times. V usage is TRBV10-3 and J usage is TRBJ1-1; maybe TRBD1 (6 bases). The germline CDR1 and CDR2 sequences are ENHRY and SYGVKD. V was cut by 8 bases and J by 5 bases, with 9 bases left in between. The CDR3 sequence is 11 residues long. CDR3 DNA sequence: TGTGCCATCTCTCAGGGGACTGAAGCTTTCTTT. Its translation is CAISQGTEAFF.

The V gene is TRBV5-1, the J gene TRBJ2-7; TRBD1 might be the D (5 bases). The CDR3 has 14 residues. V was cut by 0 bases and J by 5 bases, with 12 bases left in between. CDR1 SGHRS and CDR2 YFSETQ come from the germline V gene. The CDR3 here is CASSLAQLRDEQYF. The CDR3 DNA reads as TGCGCCAGCAGCTTGGCCCAGCTCAGGGACGAGCAGTACTTC. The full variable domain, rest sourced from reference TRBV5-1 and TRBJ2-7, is KAGVTQTPRYLIKTRGQQVTLSCSPISGHRSVSWYQQTPGQGLQFLFEYFSETQRNKGNFPGRFSGRQFSNSRSEMNVSTLELGDSALYLCASSLAQLRDEQYFGPGTRLTVT.

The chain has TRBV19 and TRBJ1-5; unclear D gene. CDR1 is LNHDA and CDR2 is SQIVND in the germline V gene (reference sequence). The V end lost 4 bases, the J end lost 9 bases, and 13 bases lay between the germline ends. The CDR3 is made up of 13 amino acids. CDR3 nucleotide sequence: TGTGCCAGTAGTAGGAGGGAGTTGTCGCCCCAGCATTTT. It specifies CASSRRELSPQHF.

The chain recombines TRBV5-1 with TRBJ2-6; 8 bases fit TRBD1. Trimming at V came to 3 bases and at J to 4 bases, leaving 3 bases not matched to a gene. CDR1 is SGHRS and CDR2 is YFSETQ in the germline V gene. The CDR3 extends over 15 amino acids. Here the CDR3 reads CASSSQGAGANVLTF. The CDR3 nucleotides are TGCGCCAGCAGCTCCCAGGGGGCGGGGGCCAACGTCCTGACTTTC. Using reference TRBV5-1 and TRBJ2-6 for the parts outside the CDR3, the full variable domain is KAGVTQTPRYLIKTRGQQVTLSCSPISGHRSVSWYQQTPGQGLQFLFEYFSETQRNKGNFPGRFSGRQFSNSRSEMNVSTLELGDSALYLCASSSQGAGANVLTFGAGSRLTVL.

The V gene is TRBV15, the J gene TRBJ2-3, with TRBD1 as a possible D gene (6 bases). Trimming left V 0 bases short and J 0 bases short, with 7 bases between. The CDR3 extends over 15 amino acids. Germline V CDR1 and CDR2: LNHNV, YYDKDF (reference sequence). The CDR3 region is CATSREGGSTDTQYF. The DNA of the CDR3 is TGTGCCACCAGCAGAGAAGGGGGTAGCACAGATACGCAGTATTTT. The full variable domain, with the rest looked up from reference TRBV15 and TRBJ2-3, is DAMVIQNPRYQVTQFGKPVTLSCSQTLNHNVMYWYQQKSSQAPKLLFHYYDKDFNNEADTPDNFQSRRPNTSFCFLDIRSPGLGDTAMYLCATSREGGSTDTQYFGPGTRLTVL.

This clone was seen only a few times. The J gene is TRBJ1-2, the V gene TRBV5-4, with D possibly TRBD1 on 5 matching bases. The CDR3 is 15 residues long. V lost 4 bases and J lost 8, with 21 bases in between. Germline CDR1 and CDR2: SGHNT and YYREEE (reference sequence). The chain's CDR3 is CASSRYPGNRHGYTF. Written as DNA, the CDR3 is TGTGCCAGCAGCCGTTATCCGGGCAACAGGCACGGCTACACCTTC.

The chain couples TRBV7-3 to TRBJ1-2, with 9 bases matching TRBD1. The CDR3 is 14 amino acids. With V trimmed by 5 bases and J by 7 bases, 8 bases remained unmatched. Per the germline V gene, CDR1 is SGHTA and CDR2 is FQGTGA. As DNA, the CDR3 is TGTGCCAGCAGCCCGGGACAGGGAATTACTGGCTACACCTTC. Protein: CASSPGQGITGYTF.

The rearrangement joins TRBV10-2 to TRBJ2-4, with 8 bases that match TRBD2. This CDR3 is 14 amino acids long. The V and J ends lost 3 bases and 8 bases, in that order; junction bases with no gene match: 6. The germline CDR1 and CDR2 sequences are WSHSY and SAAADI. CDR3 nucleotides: TGCGCCAGCAGTGATACGGGGGGGCTGGACATTCAGTACTTC. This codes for CASSDTGGLDIQYF.

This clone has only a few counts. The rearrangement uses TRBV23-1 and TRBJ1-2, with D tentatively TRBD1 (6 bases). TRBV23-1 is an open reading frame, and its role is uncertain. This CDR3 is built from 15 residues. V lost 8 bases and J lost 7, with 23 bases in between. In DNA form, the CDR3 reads TGCGCCAGCGAAAGAAACCCGGACAGTCTTTCTGGCTACACCTTC. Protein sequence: CASERNPDSLSGYTF.

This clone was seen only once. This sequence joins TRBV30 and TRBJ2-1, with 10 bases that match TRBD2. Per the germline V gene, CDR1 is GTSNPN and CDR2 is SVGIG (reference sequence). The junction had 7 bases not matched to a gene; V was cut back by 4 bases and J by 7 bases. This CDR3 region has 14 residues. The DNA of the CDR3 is TGTGCCTGGAATGGACTAGCGGCGGGAAATGAGCAGTTCTTC. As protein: CAWNGLAAGNEQFF.

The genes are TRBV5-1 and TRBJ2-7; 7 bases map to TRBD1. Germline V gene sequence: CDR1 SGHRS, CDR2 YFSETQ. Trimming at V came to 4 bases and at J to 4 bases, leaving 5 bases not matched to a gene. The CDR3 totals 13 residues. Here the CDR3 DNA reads TGCGCCAGCAGCCCGGACAGGATTTACGAGCAGTACTTC. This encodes CASSPDRIYEQYF.

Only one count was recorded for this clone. CDR3 DNA sequence: TGCGCCAGCAGCCAAGTATTGGACAGTCGACGGGGCTACACCTTC. This translates into CASSQVLDSRRGYTF. This chain links TRBV4-1 with TRBJ1-2, with D possibly TRBD1 on 6 matching bases. V lost 1 base to trimming and J lost 8 bases, with 17 bases between them. The CDR3 spans 15 residues. Germline V gene sequence: CDR1 MGHRA, CDR2 YSYEKL.

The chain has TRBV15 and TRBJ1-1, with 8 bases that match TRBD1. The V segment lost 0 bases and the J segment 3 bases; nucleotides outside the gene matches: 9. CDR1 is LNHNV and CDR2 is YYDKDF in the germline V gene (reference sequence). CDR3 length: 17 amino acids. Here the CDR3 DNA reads TGTGCCACCAGCAGAGATGGGCCAGGGGGCTGGGACACTGAAGCTTTCTTT. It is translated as CATSRDGPGGWDTEAFF.

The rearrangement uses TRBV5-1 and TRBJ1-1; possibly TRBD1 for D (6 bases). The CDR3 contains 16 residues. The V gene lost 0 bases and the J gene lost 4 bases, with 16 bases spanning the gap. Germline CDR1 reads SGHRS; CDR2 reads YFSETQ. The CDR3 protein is CASSLAPPGVFTEAFF. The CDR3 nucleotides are TGCGCCAGCAGCTTGGCCCCGCCAGGGGTGTTCACTGAAGCTTTCTTT.

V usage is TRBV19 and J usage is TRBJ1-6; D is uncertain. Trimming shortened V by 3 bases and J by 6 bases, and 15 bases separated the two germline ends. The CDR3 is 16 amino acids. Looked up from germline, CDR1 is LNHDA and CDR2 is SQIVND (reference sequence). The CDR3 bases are TGTGCCAGTAGTATTTTCGTCGGAGACTTTAATTCACCCCTCCACTTT. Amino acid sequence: CASSIFVGDFNSPLHF.

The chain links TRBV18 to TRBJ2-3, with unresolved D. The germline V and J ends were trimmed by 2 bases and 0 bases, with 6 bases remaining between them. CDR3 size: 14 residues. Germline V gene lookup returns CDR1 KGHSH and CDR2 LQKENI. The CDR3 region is CASSPSRSTDTQYF. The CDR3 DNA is TGTGCCAGCTCACCAAGCCGTAGCACAGATACGCAGTATTTT.

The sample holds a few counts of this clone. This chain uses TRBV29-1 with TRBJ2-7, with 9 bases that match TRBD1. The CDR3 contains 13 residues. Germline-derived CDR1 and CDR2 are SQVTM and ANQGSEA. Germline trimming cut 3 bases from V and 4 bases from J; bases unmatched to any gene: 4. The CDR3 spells CSVETGGKYEQYF. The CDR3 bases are TGCAGCGTTGAGACAGGGGGTAAATACGAGCAGTACTTC.